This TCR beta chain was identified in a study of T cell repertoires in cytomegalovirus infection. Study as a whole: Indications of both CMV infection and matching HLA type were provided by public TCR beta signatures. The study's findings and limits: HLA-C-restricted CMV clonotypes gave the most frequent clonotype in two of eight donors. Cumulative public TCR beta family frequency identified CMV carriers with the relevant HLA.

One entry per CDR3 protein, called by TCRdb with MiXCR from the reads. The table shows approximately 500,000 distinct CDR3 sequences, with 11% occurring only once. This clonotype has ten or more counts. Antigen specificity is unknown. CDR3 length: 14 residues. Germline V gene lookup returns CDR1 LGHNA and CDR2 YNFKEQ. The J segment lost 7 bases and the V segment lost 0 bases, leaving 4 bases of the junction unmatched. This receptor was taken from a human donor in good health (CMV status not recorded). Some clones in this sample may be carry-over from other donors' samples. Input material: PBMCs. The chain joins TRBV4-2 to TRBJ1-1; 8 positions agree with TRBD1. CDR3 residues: CASSQDRGPGEAFF. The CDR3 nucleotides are TGTGCCAGCAGCCAAGACAGGGGGCCGGGTGAAGCTTTCTTT.